The source of this T cell receptor beta chain is a study of T cell responses to AZD1222 COVID-19 vaccine. This clone turned up a few times. Repertoires were generated with immunoSEQ multiplex PCR, while TCRdb's copy carries only in-frame clones and drops some. The sample yields 100,000 or so clones, 80% to 90% seen once. V lost 0 bases and J lost 5, with 5 bases in between. Per the germline V gene, CDR1 is SGHTA and CDR2 is FQGNSA. This CDR3 spans 13 amino acids. The J gene is TRBJ1-5, the V gene TRBV7-2; no definite D call. The source of this sequence is an adult in good health. The specimen was peripheral blood, collected on day 0 of AZD1222 vaccination. The CDR3 here is CASSLARYQPQHF. CDR3 coding DNA: TGTGCCAGCAGCTTAGCCCGATATCAGCCCCAGCATTTT.